This T cell receptor (beta chain) stems from a study of early T cells in non-severe SARS-CoV-2 infection. About this clonotype itself: This may stem from a read error, because a much larger clone lies one nucleotide away.

Researchers attached unique molecular identifiers to individual cDNA molecules. TCRdb reanalysed the 5' RACE reads using MiXCR and keeps one entry per CDR3 protein. This sample has fewer than 100,000 distinct CDR3 sequences, with 10% to 15% found just once. This CDR3 has 14 residues. V trimming: 6 bases; J trimming: 4 bases; junction bases outside the gene matches: 7. Germline CDR1 and CDR2: SGHRS and YFSETQ. The chain couples TRBV5-1 to TRBJ2-3; 8 bases line up with TRBD1. Material: whole blood. This TCR came from an adult who was a healthcare worker with PCR-confirmed SARS-CoV-2 infection or an uninfected control (not recorded which). CDR3 sequence reads: CASIPGQGSDTQYF. CDR3 sequence (DNA): TGCGCCAGCATCCCCGGACAGGGATCAGATACGCAGTATTTT.